Below, one T cell receptor beta chain is given with its context. Its antigen is not yet known. It has no much larger one-base neighbor in the sample; base qualities were not kept. The immunoSEQ Assay, a bias-controlled multiplex PCR, was used to amplify TCRbeta CDR3 regions from genomic DNA. The published analysis was carried out like this. The number of nucleated cells in each sample was estimated from the amplification of reference gene primers within the assay. To quantify the absolute abundance of each unique TCRbeta CDR3 rearrangement, sequence reads were collapsed and filtered. Productive Simpson clonality was computed per sample as the square root of Simpson's diversity index over productive rearrangements. What TCRdb holds here is the immuneACCESS table cut down to in-frame rearrangements. Part of the clones is not present; checked against another copy, under half of the missing clones reflect an unresolved V gene, and the others are unexplained. D and trimming were read from the DNA, whereas the V and J calls and clone size are those reported in that table. The sample yields roughly 150,000 clones; around 80% were counted once. Together, the top ten hold 5.5% to 8% of the sample.

Measured from the cysteine to the phenylalanine, the CDR3 is 13 residues long. Only CDR3 DNA is held: 39 bases, read in frame from base 1. Trimming at the junction amounts to 0 bases on V and 6 bases on J, and the germline ends lie 7 bases apart. According to the germline V gene, CDR1 reads SGHDT and CDR2 reads YYEEEE. The data stem from a study of blood T cell repertoires in COVID-19 (TCRdb year 2020). For the study in its entirety: Samples covering the acute and convalescent phases of COVID-19 were provided by collaborators in the United States, Italy and Spain. The prospective study material was composed of cDNA or gDNA derived from T cells, B-cell-depleted T cells, or PBMCs. The dataset comprised deeply sampled blood TCRbeta repertoires from subjects exposed to, actively infected with, or recovered from COVID-19. A freely available public database, intended as a resource for researchers studying the immune response to SARS-CoV-2, is where the repertoires were released. Samples came from the ongoing ImmuneRACE study (first 160 participants) plus 1,254 subjects from 6 global collaborators. Nearly every sample came with metadata listing a de-identified subject ID, COVID-19 status, age in years and sex. Where available, HLA class I and class II types were obtained from metadata supplied by the sample provider rather than from assay-based typing.

What the work shows at the level of the full study, not this receptor alone: The amount of clinical and demographic metadata varied by source and participant and was provided uncurated.

Whole blood was collected in K2EDTA tubes by collaborating institutions according to the institutions' own protocols. For TCRbeta analysis, collaborator samples were shipped as frozen whole blood, as isolated PBMCs, or as DNA extracted from either sample type. This chain is built from TRBV5-6 and TRBJ1-5; a confident D gene designation cannot be given. This sequence originates from a woman aged 50 to 65 in a cohort sampled during active or convalescent COVID-19. The material sequenced was peripheral blood. The nucleotide sequence is TGTGCCAGCAGCTTGGCGAGCGGTCAGCCCCAGCATTTT. This sequence encodes CASSLASGQPQHF.